This is a list of T cell receptor beta chains from one sample in a study of shared clonotypes between healthy human individuals. The repertoire was sequenced with immunoSEQ multiplex PCR; TCRdb's copy has only in-frame clones and lacks some. The sample has about 2.4 million clones, roughly 93% seen once. Specimen: naive CD4+ T cells from PBMCs. The source of these receptors is a man aged 18-30 years in good health. Some clones in this sample may be carry-over from other donors' samples. Each CDR3 is given with its conserved first and last residue. A D gene is named only where the DNA matches it firmly. The listing skips clone size in some rows; elsewhere it reads once, few, many or a size class.

j_call,d_call,cdr3_length,clone_size,v_call,cdr3_nt,cdr3_aa
TRBJ2-1,TRBD1,16,once,TRBV7-3,TGTGCCAGCAGCTTAAGGTTGGGACAGGGGGTGAGAGAGCAGTTCTTC,CASSLRLGQGVREQFF
TRBJ1-5,TRBD1,14,once,TRBV6-1,TGTGCCACCGACAGGGTTAATAGCAATCAGCCCCAGCATTTT,CATDRVNSNQPQHF
TRBJ2-7,NA,14,NA,TRBV29-1,TGCAGCGTTGAACGGGCGGGGGCTTCTTACGAGCAGTACTTC,CSVERAGASYEQYF
TRBJ1-4,NA,17,NA,TRBV28,TGTGCCAGCAGGGGGGGACCGCGGAAGGCAACTAATGAAAAACTGTTTTTT,CASRGGPRKATNEKLFF
TRBJ2-5,TRBD1,14,NA,TRBV5-1,TGCGCCAGCAGCCCGGGACAGAGTGAAGAGACCCAGTACTTC,CASSPGQSEETQYF
TRBJ1-1,NA,15,NA,TRBV5-5,TGTGCCAGCAGCTGGCAGGGGCCGGGGTACACTGAAGCTTTCTTT,CASSWQGPGYTEAFF
TRBJ2-7,NA,11,NA,TRBV2,TGTGCCAGCAGTGGGAGGTCCGAGCAGTACTTC,CASSGRSEQYF
TRBJ1-4,NA,14,NA,TRBV9,TGTGCCAGCAGCGTAACGGGTTATAATGAAAAACTGTTTTTT,CASSVTGYNEKLFF
TRBJ2-4,NA,13,NA,TRBV28,TGTGCCAGCAGCTCCCCCCTAGCACCTCCGCACCGCTTC,CASSSPLAPPHRF
TRBJ1-2,NA,16,NA,TRBV5-1,TGCGCCAGCAGCTTGCGTCCCCAGGGTCCCCGGGGTGGCTACACCTTC,CASSLRPQGPRGGYTF
TRBJ2-7,NA,14,NA,TRBV9,TGTGCCAGCAGCGTAGGGCAGGGGATGGGCGAGCAGTACTTC,CASSVGQGMGEQYF
TRBJ1-5,NA,12,NA,TRBV28,TGTGCCAGCAGTTTTGGTAGTCAGCCCCAGCATTTT,CASSFGSQPQHF
TRBJ2-3,TRBD2,15,NA,TRBV2,TGTGCCAGCAGTGAAGCGCTTTTGGTGAGCGGGAGTCAGTATTTT,CASSEALLVSGSQYF
TRBJ2-7,NA,13,once,TRBV15,TGTGCCACCAGCAGTGGCGGGGGCGACGAGCAGTACTTC,CATSSGGGDEQYF